What follows are 21 T cell receptor beta chains derived from one specimen sequenced in a study of cytomegalovirus exposure and HLA in healthy donors. The PCR employed 60 Vbeta primers together with 13 Jbeta primers. Using immunoSEQ multiplex PCR, the repertoire was profiled, and TCRdb retains in-frame clones only, with some absent. Of more than 100,000 clones listed, approximately 8.9% are singletons. The sample comprised PBMCs. These receptors were collected from a woman aged 40 to 49 in good health and CMV-seropositive.

This clone was recorded a few times. The chain has TRBV9 and TRBJ2-5, with TRBD1 identical over 12 bases. With 7 bases clipped from V and 3 bases from J, the junction kept 7 bases outside the gene matches. Germline V CDR1 and CDR2: SGDLS, YYNGEE. This CDR3 spans 15 amino acids. CDR3 sequence (DNA): TGTGCCAGCGGATGGGGGACAGGGGGCGAAGAGACCCAGTACTTC. It translates to CASGWGTGGEETQYF.

The table lists this clone with a few counts. This chain links TRBV13 with TRBJ2-1; 12 positions match TRBD2. J gave up 8 bases and V 5 bases, and 10 bases lay outside the gene matches. Looked up from germline, CDR1 is PRHDT and CDR2 is FYEKMQ (reference sequence). The CDR3 has 16 residues. DNA for the CDR3: TGTGCCAGCAGCAACCGACTAGCGGGGGCGAGCGATGAGCAGTTCTTC. This gives the protein CASSNRLAGASDEQFF.

The J gene is TRBJ2-3, the V gene TRBV29-1, with D unresolved. The CDR3 contains 12 residues. The V end was cut by 1 base, the J end by 3 bases, with 5 bases between. Germline V gives CDR1 SQVTM, CDR2 ANQGSEA. The DNA for the CDR3 is TGCAGCGTTGAAGCGGTGACAGATACGCAGTATTTT. It yields the protein CSVEAVTDTQYF.

This clone has only a few counts. V is TRBV9 and J is TRBJ2-7, with a tentative D call TRBD2 (6 bases). The length of the CDR3 is 17 residues. V was pared by 2 bases and J by 4 bases, with 22 bases between. Germline-derived CDR1 and CDR2 are SGDLS and YYNGEE. The CDR3 loop reads CASSVAAHGGIGYEQYF. The CDR3 nucleotides read TGTGCCAGCAGCGTGGCGGCGCACGGCGGGATCGGGTACGAGCAGTACTTC.

The gene calls are TRBV19 and TRBJ2-3, with 13 bases that match TRBD2. The CDR3 runs to 17 residues. Germline CDR1 LNHDA, CDR2 SQIVND (reference sequence). Trimming removed 6 bases from V and 2 bases from J; junction bases left unmatched: 8. The CDR3 nucleotides are TGTGCCAGTAGAAATCCCGGGACTAGCGGGGTCACAGATACGCAGTATTTT. The encoded protein is CASRNPGTSGVTDTQYF.

A few counts support this clone. The chain uses TRBV6-1 and TRBJ1-5, with 10 bases aligning to TRBD1. This CDR3 is 15 amino acids long. V shed 7 bases and J 5 bases; nucleotides not matched to a gene: 8. Per germline, CDR1 MNHNS and CDR2 SASEGT. CDR3 in DNA: TGTGCCAGCACTAAAGACAGGGGGCAGGATCAGCCCCAGCATTTT. It encodes CASTKDRGQDQPQHF.

This clone showed up just a few times. The V call is TRBV5-6, the J call TRBJ2-2; 7 bases are shared with TRBD1. J gave up 7 bases and V 1 base, and 7 bases lay outside the gene matches. This CDR3 has 15 residues. Germline-derived CDR1 and CDR2 are SGHDT and YYEEEE. The CDR3 protein is CASSLRQGLNGELFF. The CDR3, as DNA: TGTGCCAGCAGCTTGAGACAGGGCCTGAACGGGGAGCTGTTTTTT.

Turning to this clone: Other DNA sequences from this sample encode an identical CDR3 as well. V is TRBV29-1 and J is TRBJ1-5, with D uncertain. CDR3 length: 16 amino acids. CDR1 and CDR2 (germline): SQVTM, ANQGSEA. V shed 3 bases and J shed 0 bases, with 15 bases lying between them. The CDR3 DNA sequence: TGCAGCGTTGAGGGTCGAGGTGACGTTAGCAATCAGCCCCAGCATTTT. It encodes CSVEGRGDVSNQPQHF.

This chain links TRBV19 with TRBJ1-5, with D perhaps TRBD1 (5 bases). The CDR3 runs 15 residues. Germline-derived CDR1 and CDR2 are LNHDA and SQIVND (reference sequence). Trimming removed 9 bases from V and 2 bases from J, with 17 bases in between. The CDR3 DNA reads TGTGCCAGCACCAACCCAGGGTTTGGCAATCAGCCCCAGCATTTT. Residues: CASTNPGFGNQPQHF.

The rearrangement joins TRBV5-5 to TRBJ1-4, with TRBD1 identical over 7 bases. Trimming cost V 4 bases and J 3 bases; bases outside gene matches: 15. The CDR3 is 18 amino acids. Germline V gives CDR1 SGHKS, CDR2 YYEKEE (reference sequence). The CDR3 DNA is TGTGCCAGCAGCCCCGGTAAACAGGGGAATTGGGCTAATGAAAAACTGTTTTTT. Residues: CASSPGKQGNWANEKLFF.

This clone has only a few counts. The chain carries TRBV2 and TRBJ2-7, with D possibly being TRBD1 (6 bases). The V end was cut by 7 bases, the J end by 8 bases, with 12 bases between. Germline V lookup: CDR1 SNHLY, CDR2 FYNNEI. The CDR3 runs 11 residues. The CDR3 loop is CASNRQDQQYF. CDR3 DNA: TGTGCCAGCAATAGACAGGACCAGCAGTACTTC.

The rearrangement links TRBV2 to TRBJ2-7; 9 nucleotides match TRBD2. Trimming removed 7 bases from V and 6 bases from J; junction bases left unmatched: 10. Germline lookup yields CDR1 SNHLY and CDR2 FYNNEI. CDR3 length equals 14 residues. Here the CDR3 DNA reads TGTGCCAGCACGAGGGGGCCGGGACTAGCCGAGCAGTACTTC. Its translation is CASTRGPGLAEQYF.

The V gene is TRBV7-9, the J gene TRBJ1-1; 10 bases are shared with TRBD1. CDR1 SEHNR and CDR2 FQNEAQ come from the germline V gene (reference sequence). The CDR3 is 14 residues long. With 3 bases clipped from V and 5 bases from J, the junction kept 3 bases outside the gene matches. As DNA, the CDR3 is TGTGCCAGCAGCTTGACAGGGGGCGAAACTGAAGCTTTCTTT. Translation: CASSLTGGETEAFF.

This clone was counted between two and nine times. The CDR3 nucleotides are TGCGCCAGCAGCCGAGCAGGGGGCGAGAATCAGCCCCAGCATTTT. The encoded protein is CASSRAGGENQPQHF. The J gene is TRBJ1-5, the V gene TRBV5-1, with 8 bases fitting TRBD1. This CDR3 comprises 15 residues. With 4 bases clipped from V and 4 bases from J, the junction kept 7 bases outside the gene matches. Germline CDR1 and CDR2: SGHRS and YFSETQ. Full variable domain (rest looked up from reference TRBV5-1 and TRBJ1-5): KAGVTQTPRYLIKTRGQQVTLSCSPISGHRSVSWYQQTPGQGLQFLFEYFSETQRNKGNFPGRFSGRQFSNSRSEMNVSTLELGDSALYLCASSRAGGENQPQHFGDGTRLSIL.

This clone was recorded a few times. This chain links TRBV19 with TRBJ1-5; D remains ambiguous. In germline, CDR1 is LNHDA, CDR2 SQIVND (reference sequence). The CDR3 consists of 14 residues. The ends were cut back, 5 bases at V and 3 bases at J, with 11 bases in the middle. The CDR3 region is CASSGGSPNQPQHF. The CDR3 DNA reads TGTGCCAGTAGTGGCGGAAGCCCCAATCAGCCCCAGCATTTT.

CDR3 nucleotide sequence: TGTGCCAGCAGCTGGAGGGGGACAGTCGCCGTCCGGGACTTGTTTTTT. It is translated as CASSWRGTVAVRDLFF. The V call is TRBV5-6, the J call TRBJ1-4; 7 bases fit TRBD1. Germline V lookup: CDR1 SGHDT, CDR2 YYEEEE. This CDR3 region has 16 residues. The V gene end was trimmed by 3 bases and the J gene end by 15 bases; junction bases not matched to a gene: 20.

This clone was counted only a few times. The sample contains more than one DNA sequence encoding this CDR3. The CDR3 DNA follows: TGTGCCAGCAGCTTAAGGAGAATGAACACTGAAGCTTTCTTT. This gives the protein CASSLRRMNTEAFF. The chain links TRBV7-2 to TRBJ1-1; D unresolved. Germline V gives CDR1 SGHTA, CDR2 FQGNSA. The CDR3 runs 14 residues. The V end lost 2 bases, the J end lost 0 bases, and 7 bases lay between the germline ends.

The chain uses TRBV5-1 and TRBJ2-7; a weak D match, TRBD1 (5 bases). CDR3 length: 14 amino acids. Trimming shortened V by 4 bases and J by 0 bases, and 11 bases separated the two germline ends. Germline CDR1 SGHRS, CDR2 YFSETQ. CDR3 sequence (DNA): TGCGCCAGCAGCAAGACAGAGAGCTCCTACGAGCAGTACTTC. Its translation: CASSKTESSYEQYF.

Only a few counts were recorded for this clone. This chain links TRBV2 with TRBJ1-1; perhaps TRBD1 as D (6 bases). V lost 5 bases, J lost 4 bases, and 8 bases lay in between. The CDR3 is 12 residues long. Per germline, CDR1 SNHLY and CDR2 FYNNEI. The DNA for the CDR3 is TGTGCCAGCAGTCAGGGGCCCACTGAAGCTTTCTTT. Translating it yields CASSQGPTEAFF. Using reference TRBV2 and TRBJ1-1 for the parts outside the CDR3, the full variable domain is EPEVTQTPSHQVTQMGQEVILRCVPISNHLYFYWYRQILGQKVEFLVSFYNNEISEKSEIFDDQFSVERPDGSNFTLKIRSTKLEDSAMYFCASSQGPTEAFFGQGTRLTVV.

This clone appeared a few times. This chain joins TRBV14 and TRBJ1-2; D might be TRBD1 (5 bases). CDR1 is SGHDN and CDR2 is FVKESK in the germline V gene. This CDR3 has 14 amino acids. V shed 1 base and J shed 2 bases, with 8 bases lying between them. CDR3: CASSQVGGNYGYTF. DNA of the CDR3: TGTGCCAGCAGCCAAGTCGGGGGGAACTATGGCTACACCTTC. The entire variable domain, with the rest obtained from reference TRBV14 and TRBJ1-2, is as follows: EAGVTQFPSHSVIEKGQTVTLRCDPISGHDNLYWYRRVMGKEIKFLLHFVKESKQDESGMPNNRFLAERTGGTYSTLKVQPAELEDSGVYFCASSQVGGNYGYTFGSGTRLTVV.

This chain connects TRBV7-2 to TRBJ1-5; D possibly corresponds to TRBD1 (6 bases). The germline gives CDR1 SGHTA, CDR2 FQGNSA. CDR3 length: 16 residues. Trimming left V 5 bases short and J 3 bases short, with 17 bases between. The CDR3 nucleotides are TGTGCCAGCAGCGCAATTACAGGGCTCTCCAATCAGCCCCAGCATTTT. Its protein product is CASSAITGLSNQPQHF.